This is a list of T cell receptor beta chains from one sample in a study of OX40 agonist ivuxolimab in advanced cancers. The assay was immunoSEQ multiplex PCR, and TCRdb's table has in-frame clones only and misses some. The top ten clones hold 6.2% of a sample with tens of thousands of clones, over 90% of them seen once. The sequencing used CD4+ or CD8+ T cells sorted from blood, collected in a trial of the OX40 agonist ivuxolimab. Source of these receptors: an adult with an advanced solid tumor such as melanoma, head and neck, liver or kidney cancer. Both conserved end residues are part of each CDR3. A D gene is named only where the DNA matches it firmly. Expanded clones are given a class, and other clones once, few, many or no size at all.

j_gene: TRBJ1-5
abundance: -
d_gene: -
v_gene: TRBV27
CDR3aa: CASSFRGFRNQPQHF
CDR3nt: TGTGCCAGCAGTTTTAGGGGTTTCCGCAATCAGCCCCAGCATTTT

j_gene: TRBJ2-3
abundance: -
d_gene: -
v_gene: TRBV27
CDR3aa: CASSPYFPGNAVTDTQYF
CDR3nt: TGTGCCAGCAGTCCATACTTCCCCGGGAATGCGGTCACAGATACGCAGTATTTT

j_gene: TRBJ1-4
abundance: -
d_gene: -
v_gene: TRBV6-6
CDR3aa: CASSLVGSTNEKLFF
CDR3nt: TGTGCCAGCAGTTTGGTTGGCAGTACTAATGAAAAACTGTTTTTT

j_gene: TRBJ2-1
abundance: -
d_gene: -
v_gene: TRBV5-1
CDR3aa: CASSLRPQGVPLTRNEQFF
CDR3nt: TGCGCCAGCAGCTTAAGGCCCCAAGGGGTCCCCCTTACAAGGAATGAGCAGTTCTTC

j_gene: TRBJ2-1
abundance: -
d_gene: -
v_gene: TRBV27
CDR3aa: CASSSLGSGSSIGNEQFF
CDR3nt: TGTGCCAGCAGTTCCCTTGGGAGCGGAAGTTCGATTGGGAATGAGCAGTTCTTC

j_gene: TRBJ2-1
abundance: -
d_gene: TRBD2
v_gene: TRBV19
CDR3aa: CASKTSGSAYNEQFF
CDR3nt: TGTGCCAGTAAAACTAGCGGGAGCGCCTACAATGAGCAGTTCTTC

j_gene: TRBJ2-1
abundance: -
d_gene: TRBD2
v_gene: TRBV5-1
CDR3aa: CASSNAGDSYNEQFF
CDR3nt: TGCGCCAGCAGCAATGCGGGAGACTCCTACAATGAGCAGTTCTTC

j_gene: TRBJ1-1
abundance: -
d_gene: -
v_gene: TRBV19
CDR3aa: CASSIGGGGFLNTEAFF
CDR3nt: TGTGCCAGTAGTATAGGGGGAGGAGGATTCTTGAACACTGAAGCTTTCTTT

j_gene: TRBJ1-5
abundance: -
d_gene: TRBD1
v_gene: TRBV6-1
CDR3aa: CASSKDRRPQPQHF
CDR3nt: TGTGCCAGCAGCAAGGACAGGAGGCCTCAGCCCCAGCATTTT

j_gene: TRBJ1-1
abundance: -
d_gene: -
v_gene: TRBV4-3
CDR3aa: CASSQDNREDTEAFF
CDR3nt: TGCGCCAGCAGCCAAGATAACAGGGAGGACACTGAAGCTTTCTTT

j_gene: TRBJ2-1
abundance: -
d_gene: TRBD2
v_gene: TRBV4-1
CDR3aa: CASSQLAGGLYNEQFF
CDR3nt: TGCGCCAGCAGCCAACTAGCGGGGGGGCTTTACAATGAGCAGTTCTTC

j_gene: TRBJ2-5
abundance: -
d_gene: TRBD2
v_gene: TRBV9
CDR3aa: CASSASGGPGTQYF
CDR3nt: TGTGCCAGCAGTGCCAGCGGGGGTCCCGGGACCCAGTACTTC

j_gene: TRBJ1-2
abundance: -
d_gene: -
v_gene: TRBV6-6
CDR3aa: CASSYRGGGYTF
CDR3nt: TGTGCCAGCAGTTACAGGGGCGGTGGCTACACCTTC

j_gene: TRBJ1-2
abundance: -
d_gene: TRBD1
v_gene: TRBV9
CDR3aa: CASSVQGANYGYTF
CDR3nt: TGTGCCAGCAGCGTCCAGGGGGCTAACTATGGCTACACCTTC

j_gene: TRBJ2-3
abundance: -
d_gene: -
v_gene: TRBV7-9
CDR3aa: CASSAGGMADTQYF
CDR3nt: TGTGCCAGCAGCGCAGGGGGGATGGCGGATACGCAGTATTTT

j_gene: TRBJ1-1
abundance: -
d_gene: -
v_gene: TRBV4-3
CDR3aa: CASSRTRWGTEAFF
CDR3nt: TGCGCCAGCAGCCGGACACGTTGGGGGACTGAAGCTTTCTTT

j_gene: TRBJ1-1
abundance: -
d_gene: -
v_gene: TRBV9
CDR3aa: CASSVDFRGTEAFF
CDR3nt: TGTGCCAGCAGCGTAGACTTCCGGGGCACTGAAGCTTTCTTT

j_gene: TRBJ2-5
abundance: -
d_gene: -
v_gene: TRBV14
CDR3aa: CASSRYQETQYF
CDR3nt: TGTGCCAGCAGTCGGTACCAAGAGACCCAGTACTTC

j_gene: TRBJ1-1
abundance: once
d_gene: -
v_gene: TRBV4-1
CDR3aa: CASSQWSANTEAFF
CDR3nt: TGCGCCAGCAGCCAATGGTCAGCAAACACTGAAGCTTTCTTT

j_gene: TRBJ1-2
abundance: -
d_gene: -
v_gene: TRBV5-6
CDR3aa: CASSSYREADYGYTF
CDR3nt: TGTGCCAGCAGCTCATACAGGGAGGCTGACTATGGCTACACCTTC

j_gene: TRBJ2-6
abundance: -
d_gene: TRBD2
v_gene: TRBV5-4
CDR3aa: CASSLGGRASGANVLTF
CDR3nt: TGTGCCAGCAGCTTGGGCGGGAGGGCCTCTGGGGCCAACGTCCTGACTTTC

j_gene: TRBJ2-5
abundance: -
d_gene: -
v_gene: TRBV29-1
CDR3aa: CSAWTGRGETQYF
CDR3nt: TGCAGCGCCTGGACAGGGAGGGGCGAGACCCAGTACTTC

j_gene: TRBJ1-1
abundance: -
d_gene: TRBD1
v_gene: TRBV7-8
CDR3aa: CASSLKTGVRTEAFF
CDR3nt: TGTGCCAGCAGCTTAAAAACAGGGGTGCGCACTGAAGCTTTCTTT

j_gene: TRBJ2-7
abundance: -
d_gene: -
v_gene: TRBV7-2
CDR3aa: CASSLATSHYEQYF
CDR3nt: TGTGCCAGCAGCTTAGCCACTTCCCACTACGAGCAGTACTTC

j_gene: TRBJ2-5
abundance: -
d_gene: -
v_gene: TRBV4-3
CDR3aa: CASSIGAGGQETQYF
CDR3nt: TGCGCCAGCAGTATTGGAGCAGGAGGCCAAGAGACCCAGTACTTC

j_gene: TRBJ2-5
abundance: -
d_gene: -
v_gene: TRBV7-6
CDR3aa: CASSFGQGGGQETQYF
CDR3nt: TGTGCCAGCAGCTTTGGACAGGGCGGGGGCCAAGAGACCCAGTACTTC

j_gene: TRBJ1-4
abundance: few
d_gene: -
v_gene: TRBV6-5
CDR3aa: CASSYSKGLNEKLFF
CDR3nt: TGTGCCAGCAGTTACTCGAAAGGTTTGAATGAAAAACTGTTTTTT

j_gene: TRBJ1-2
abundance: once
d_gene: TRBD1
v_gene: TRBV29-1
CDR3aa: CSVRTGNGYTF
CDR3nt: TGCAGCGTTCGGACAGGGAATGGCTACACCTTC

j_gene: TRBJ2-5
abundance: -
d_gene: -
v_gene: TRBV9
CDR3aa: CASSPRASFQETQYF
CDR3nt: TGTGCCAGCAGCCCCCGGGCTTCTTTTCAAGAGACCCAGTACTTC

j_gene: TRBJ2-6
abundance: -
d_gene: -
v_gene: TRBV4-3
CDR3aa: CASSQVFLEGVLTF
CDR3nt: TGCGCCAGCAGCCAAGTATTTTTAGAGGGCGTCCTGACTTTC

j_gene: TRBJ1-2
abundance: -
d_gene: -
v_gene: TRBV4-3
CDR3aa: CASSQDSVHPSNYGYTF
CDR3nt: TGCGCCAGCAGCCAAGACTCAGTCCACCCGTCTAACTATGGCTACACCTTC

j_gene: TRBJ2-3
abundance: -
d_gene: -
v_gene: TRBV5-1
CDR3aa: CASSLVGEWTDTQYF
CDR3nt: TGCGCCAGCAGCTTGGTTGGGGAGTGGACAGATACGCAGTATTTT

j_gene: TRBJ2-7
abundance: -
d_gene: -
v_gene: TRBV29-1
CDR3aa: CSVEDDLGGFRYEQYF
CDR3nt: TGCAGCGTTGAAGACGACCTCGGGGGCTTTAGATACGAGCAGTACTTC

j_gene: TRBJ2-1
abundance: once
d_gene: TRBD2
v_gene: TRBV25-1
CDR3aa: CASSALQEAGEDNEQFF
CDR3nt: TGTGCCAGCAGTGCCCTTCAAGAGGCGGGAGAGGACAATGAGCAGTTCTTC

j_gene: TRBJ2-5
abundance: -
d_gene: TRBD2
v_gene: TRBV4-1
CDR3aa: CASSRRTSGEETQYF
CDR3nt: TGCGCCAGCAGCCGTCGGACTAGCGGGGAAGAGACCCAGTACTTC

j_gene: TRBJ2-1
abundance: -
d_gene: TRBD2
v_gene: TRBV10-3
CDR3aa: CAIGSGLAGAEQFF
CDR3nt: TGTGCCATCGGAAGCGGACTAGCGGGAGCTGAGCAGTTCTTC

j_gene: TRBJ2-6
abundance: few
d_gene: -
v_gene: TRBV27
CDR3aa: CASSLLGTSGANVLTF
CDR3nt: TGTGCCAGCAGTTTATTGGGGACCTCTGGGGCCAACGTCCTGACTTTC

j_gene: TRBJ1-3
abundance: -
d_gene: -
v_gene: TRBV7-6
CDR3aa: CASSLESSGNTIYF
CDR3nt: TGTGCCAGCAGCTTAGAAAGCTCTGGAAACACCATATATTTT

j_gene: TRBJ1-2
abundance: -
d_gene: -
v_gene: TRBV21-1
CDR3aa: CATSIGGYTF
CDR3nt: TGTGCCACGTCAATAGGTGGCTACACCTTC

j_gene: TRBJ2-7
abundance: -
d_gene: -
v_gene: TRBV2
CDR3aa: CASNEPDIYEQYF
CDR3nt: TGTGCCAGCAACGAACCCGACATCTACGAGCAGTACTTC

j_gene: TRBJ1-2
abundance: once
d_gene: -
v_gene: TRBV4-3
CDR3aa: CASSQAVIGGGYTF
CDR3nt: TGCGCCAGCAGCCAGGCAGTTATAGGGGGAGGCTACACCTTC

j_gene: TRBJ2-7
abundance: -
d_gene: -
v_gene: TRBV6-1
CDR3aa: CASSESGYEQYF
CDR3nt: TGTGCCAGCAGTGAATCGGGGTACGAGCAGTACTTC

j_gene: TRBJ2-1
abundance: -
d_gene: TRBD1
v_gene: TRBV11-2
CDR3aa: CASSSSTGPSYNEQFF
CDR3nt: TGTGCCAGCAGCTCGTCGACAGGGCCTTCCTACAATGAGCAGTTCTTC

j_gene: TRBJ2-6
abundance: -
d_gene: -
v_gene: TRBV25-1
CDR3aa: CASSTSVANVLTF
CDR3nt: -

j_gene: TRBJ2-1
abundance: -
d_gene: -
v_gene: TRBV2
CDR3aa: CASSEVIYNEQFF
CDR3nt: TGTGCCAGCAGTGAAGTTATTTACAATGAGCAGTTCTTC

j_gene: TRBJ1-4
abundance: -
d_gene: -
v_gene: TRBV13
CDR3aa: CASSLRSRGNEKLFF
CDR3nt: TGTGCCAGCAGCTTAAGGTCGCGAGGTAATGAAAAACTGTTTTTT

j_gene: TRBJ1-6
abundance: -
d_gene: -
v_gene: TRBV9
CDR3aa: CASSVEVASSYNSPLHF
CDR3nt: TGTGCCAGCAGCGTAGAGGTAGCGAGCTCCTATAATTCACCCCTCCACTTT

j_gene: TRBJ2-7
abundance: -
d_gene: TRBD1
v_gene: TRBV5-1
CDR3aa: CASSLGRQGGPYEQYF
CDR3nt: TGCGCCAGCAGCTTGGGCAGACAGGGGGGTCCCTACGAGCAGTACTTC

j_gene: TRBJ2-5
abundance: once
d_gene: -
v_gene: TRBV19
CDR3aa: CASSPWLANQETQYF
CDR3nt: TGTGCCAGTAGTCCCTGGCTAGCAAATCAAGAGACCCAGTACTTC

j_gene: TRBJ2-5
abundance: -
d_gene: -
v_gene: TRBV15
CDR3aa: CATSRDLWAETQYF
CDR3nt: TGTGCCACCAGCAGAGATCTCTGGGCGGAGACCCAGTACTTC

j_gene: TRBJ2-7
abundance: -
d_gene: TRBD2
v_gene: TRBV5-4
CDR3aa: CASSPASGSSYEQYF
CDR3nt: TGTGCCAGCAGCCCAGCTAGCGGGAGCTCCTACGAGCAGTACTTC

j_gene: TRBJ2-5
abundance: -
d_gene: TRBD2
v_gene: TRBV19
CDR3aa: CASSLSGGAHETQYF
CDR3nt: TGTGCCAGTAGTCTTAGCGGGGGGGCCCATGAGACCCAGTACTTC

j_gene: TRBJ1-1
abundance: -
d_gene: -
v_gene: TRBV25-1
CDR3aa: CASSESPTGYTEAFF
CDR3nt: TGTGCCAGCAGTGAATCCCCGACAGGCTACACTGAAGCTTTCTTT

j_gene: TRBJ1-1
abundance: -
d_gene: -
v_gene: TRBV29-1
CDR3aa: CSVAGGDGEAFF
CDR3nt: TGCAGCGTTGCGGGGGGAGATGGTGAAGCTTTCTTT

j_gene: TRBJ1-1
abundance: few
d_gene: -
v_gene: TRBV30
CDR3aa: CAWSVRGGGTEAFF
CDR3nt: TGTGCCTGGAGTGTACGTGGGGGGGGCACTGAAGCTTTCTTT